One and the same sample provided the 17 T cell receptor beta chains below, sequenced in a study of tissue T cells after allogeneic stem cell transplantation. Using immunoSEQ multiplex PCR, the repertoire was profiled, and TCRdb retains in-frame clones only, with some absent. This table has more than 40,000 clones, over 70% appearing once. Sequencing was carried out using sorted cells pooled from one or two spleens. These receptors all come from a pool of C57BL/6 mice in good health.

In the case of this clone: Gene names are mouse gene names. The sequence runs out 1 residue before the end of the CDR3; the remainder is reconstructed from the germline J gene. The J gene is TRBJ2-3, the V gene TRBV31; 7 bases align to TRBD2. The V gene's germline CDR1 is GKSSPN and CDR2 SITVG. This CDR3 comprises 16 residues. The junction had 11 bases not matched to a gene; V was cut back by 3 bases and J by 2 bases. CDR3 DNA (partial): TGTGCCTGGAGACCCCGACGGGGGGGGGATGCAGAAACGCTGTAT. Encoded protein: CAWRPRRGGDAETLY. The whole CDR3 sequence is CAWRPRRGGDAETLYF.

As for this clone: Gene names and germline match the mouse. Coverage ceases 1 residue before the CDR3 finishes, and the germline J gene fills in the end. The J gene is TRBJ2-7, the V gene TRBV31; 11 bases line up with TRBD2. CDR3 size: 13 residues. V lost 0 bases, J lost 6 bases, and 1 base stayed unmatched. Germline-derived CDR1 and CDR2 are GKSSPN and SITVG. The CDR3 reads CAWSLGTGGEQYF. The part of the CDR3 DNA that was read is TGTGCCTGGAGTCTAGGGACTGGGGGTGAACAGTAC.

As regards this clone: The germline and genes are mouse ones. The read finishes 1 residue shy of the CDR3 end, and the germline J gene is used to complete it. The chain couples TRBV29 to TRBJ1-1, with D tentatively TRBD1 (5 bases). The CDR3 is 12 amino acids. The germline CDR1 and CDR2 sequences are MSHET and SYDVDS. Trimming cost V 6 bases and J 1 base, with 6 bases left between them. Incomplete CDR3 DNA: TGTGCTAGCAGGGGGGGAAACACAGAAGTCTTC. The encoded protein is CASRGGNTEVF. The CDR3, in full, reads CASRGGNTEVFF.

Concerning this clone: The listed genes are named as in mouse. Sequencing ends 1 residue short of the CDR3 end; the germline J gene provides the rest. The chain links TRBV20 to TRBJ1-1; 9 positions match TRBD1. CDR3 length: 14 residues. Trimming took 6 bases from V and 1 from J; bases not matched to a gene: 6. Germline CDR1 and CDR2: GFQATS and STVNSAI. The CDR3 region is CGAGTGPINTEVFF. CDR3 bases read: TGTGGTGCCGGGACAGGGCCGATAAACACAGAAGTCTTC.

For this clone: Genes here carry mouse names. The CDR3 end lies 1 residue beyond the end of the read and is filled in from the germline J gene. The chain carries TRBV31 and TRBJ1-1; 8 bases match TRBD1. The CDR3 has 13 amino acids. Germline CDR1 and CDR2: GKSSPN and SITVG. With V trimmed by 5 bases and J by 4 bases, 6 bases remained unmatched. CDR3 protein: CAWATGGATEVFF. CDR3 DNA, as far as it was read: TGTGCCTGGGCCACAGGGGGGGCCACAGAAGTCTTC. The full variable domain, with the rest looked up from reference TRBV31 and TRBJ1-1, is AQTIHQWPVAEIKAVGSPLSLGCTIKGKSSPNLYWYWQATGGTLQQLFYSITVGQVESVVQLNLSASRPKDDQFILSTEKLLLSHSGFYLCAWATGGATEVFFGKGTRLTVV.

This clone was seen a few times. The gene names given are mouse names. The read comes to an end 1 residue before the CDR3 does, leaving the germline J gene to fill in the end. The genes are TRBV16 and TRBJ2-7, with unresolved D. V gave up 2 bases and J gave up 3 bases, with 5 bases separating them. There are 12 residues in the CDR3. CDR1 is SGHSA and CDR2 is FRNQAP in the germline V gene. The CDR3 protein is CASSLSDYEQYF. The sequenced CDR3 bases are TGTGCAAGCAGCTTATCAGACTATGAACAGTAC.

Points on this clone: The genes are named according to mouse. The read halts 1 residue ahead of the CDR3 end, with the missing end drawn from the germline J gene. V gene TRBV13-1 combines with J gene TRBJ2-4, with 7 nucleotides matching TRBD1. The CDR3 contains 15 residues. Losses at the gene ends were 4 bases for V and 0 bases for J; bases not matched to a gene: 5. Per the germline V gene, CDR1 is NSHNY and CDR2 is SYGAGN. The covered CDR3 bases are TGTGCCAGCAGTCTCGGGACAGCTAGTCAAAACACCTTGTAC. Amino acid sequence: CASSLGTASQNTLY. The full CDR3 protein reads CASSLGTASQNTLYF.

This clone was recorded once. The gene symbols are mouse symbols. The read comes to an end 1 residue before the CDR3 does, leaving the germline J gene to fill in the end. J is TRBJ1-1 and V is TRBV4; D gene unclear. CDR3 length: 12 amino acids. Germline CDR1 LGHDT, CDR2 YNNKQL (reference sequence). Trimming took off 5 bases at V and 0 bases at J, with 4 bases between the two ends. The CDR3 bases that were read are TGTGCCAGCAGCCTCAAGAACACAGAAGTCTTC. Translating gives CASSLKNTEVF. The whole CDR3 is CASSLKNTEVFF. Filled out from reference TRBV4 and TRBJ1-1, the complete variable domain reads ETAVFQTPNYHVTQVGNEVSFNCKQTLGHDTMYWYKQDSKKLLKIMFSYNNKQLIVNETVPRRFSPQSSDKAHLNLRIKSVEPEDSAVYLCASSLKNTEVFFGKGTRLTVV.

Concerning this clone itself: Gene names are the mouse ones. The read is 1 residue too short to cover the CDR3 end, so that end is filled in from the germline J gene. The chain recombines TRBV19 with TRBJ1-4, with D possibly matching TRBD1 (6 bases). V was shortened by 5 bases and J by 0 bases, with 11 bases between the two germline ends. The CDR3 sequence is 15 residues long. Germline CDR1 FNHDT, CDR2 SITEND (reference sequence). Incomplete CDR3 DNA: TGTGCCAGCAGGGACAGAAAACTTTCCAACGAAAGATTATTT. Its protein is CASRDRKLSNERLF. In full, the CDR3 is CASRDRKLSNERLFF.

In the case of this clone: Gene names refer to mouse genes. The CDR3 DNA, read in part, is TGTGCAGGGAGGTGGGGGCCCAATTCTGGAAATACGCTCTAT. The encoded protein is CAGRWGPNSGNTLY. The CDR3 in its entirety is CAGRWGPNSGNTLYF. This chain joins TRBV5 and TRBJ1-3; D possibly corresponds to TRBD1 (6 bases). The read halts 1 residue ahead of the CDR3 end, with the missing end drawn from the germline J gene. The CDR3 has 15 residues. Germline CDR1 LGHNA, CDR2 YNLKQL (reference sequence).

Concerning this clone: Gene names are mouse gene names. The CDR3 goes on 1 residue after the read ends, and that part is filled in from the germline J gene. The rearrangement joins TRBV31 to TRBJ1-4; D remains unclear. With 0 bases removed from V and 1 base from J, the gap between germline ends came to 6 bases. Germline V gene lookup returns CDR1 GKSSPN and CDR2 SITVG. The CDR3 runs 14 residues. Partial CDR3 DNA: TGTGCCTGGAGTCTAGGCAGTTCCAACGAAAGATTATTT. This translates into CAWSLGSSNERLF. The full-length CDR3 reads as CAWSLGSSNERLFF.

With respect to this clone: Mouse names are used for the genes. The CDR3 DNA, read in part, is TGTGCCAGCAGTTTTCAGGGGTGGTCCGACTACACC. Protein product: CASSFQGWSDYT. The complete CDR3 reads CASSFQGWSDYTF. The rearrangement uses TRBV19 and TRBJ1-2; tentative D call: TRBD1 (6 bases). The read halts 1 residue ahead of the CDR3 end, with the missing end drawn from the germline J gene. The CDR3 is made up of 13 amino acids. Per germline, CDR1 FNHDT and CDR2 SITEND (reference sequence). Trimming left V 4 bases short and J 5 bases short, with 12 bases between. Filled out from reference TRBV19 and TRBJ1-2, the complete variable domain reads GGIITQTPKFLIGQEGQKLTLKCQQNFNHDTMYWYRQDSGKGLRLIYYSITENDLQKGDLSEGYDASREKKSSFSLTVTSAQKNEMAVFLCASSFQGWSDYTFGSGTRLLVI.

About this clone: The listed genes are named as in mouse. The read stops 1 residue short of the end of the CDR3; the missing end is completed from the germline J gene. The chain couples TRBV24 to TRBJ1-3; D unclear. This CDR3 contains 15 residues. Trimming shortened V by 2 bases and J by 0 bases, and 8 bases separated the two germline ends. In germline, CDR1 is KGHTA, CDR2 FRNEEI. The CDR3 reads CASSLLTDSGNTLYF. The CDR3 DNA, read in part, is TGTGCCAGCAGTCTGCTGACCGATTCTGGAAATACGCTCTAT.

On this clone itself: Gene names denote mouse genes. CDR3 region: CASSLLDTQYF. CDR3 DNA, as far as it was read: TGTGCCAGCAGTCTGCTGGACACCCAGTAC. The chain uses TRBV26 and TRBJ2-5; D remains ambiguous. The read comes to an end 1 residue before the CDR3 does, leaving the germline J gene to fill in the end. The CDR3 has 11 amino acids. V lost 2 bases and J lost 6, with 3 bases in between. Germline assignment: CDR1 KGHPV and CDR2 FQNQEV (reference sequence). The full variable domain, rest sourced from reference TRBV26 and TRBJ2-5, is NSKVIQTPRYLVKGQGQKAKMRCIPEKGHPVVFWYQQNKNNEFKFLINFQNQEVLQQIDMTEKRFSAECPSNSPCSLEIQSSEAGDSALYLCASSLLDTQYFGPGTRLLVL.

In the case of this clone: Gene names are the mouse ones. The read ends 1 residue early relative to the CDR3; the germline J gene fills the gap. The V and J genes are TRBV3 and TRBJ2-5; D possibly corresponds to TRBD1 (5 bases). V was trimmed by 4 bases and J by 2 bases, leaving 10 bases between them. Germline V gene lookup returns CDR1 SNHLY and CDR2 FYNGKV (reference sequence). This CDR3 spans 14 amino acids. The chain's CDR3 is CASSSREFQDTQYF. CDR3 DNA, as far as it was read: TGTGCCAGCAGCTCCAGGGAATTCCAAGACACCCAGTAC.

To note about this clone: Germline and genes: mouse. The read halts 1 residue ahead of the CDR3 end, with the missing end drawn from the germline J gene. The rearrangement uses TRBV19 and TRBJ1-3; no definite D call. V was trimmed by 0 bases and J by 4 bases, leaving 8 bases between them. This CDR3 is built from 14 residues. Per germline, CDR1 FNHDT and CDR2 SITEND (reference sequence). The DNA read from the CDR3 is TGTGCCAGCAGTATAGACGGGGTAGGAAATACGCTCTAT. Its protein product is CASSIDGVGNTLY. The CDR3 reads in full as CASSIDGVGNTLYF.

This clone was observed a single time. Gene labels here are mouse ones. The read falls 1 residue short of the CDR3 end, and the missing part is taken from the germline J gene. This chain uses TRBV1 with TRBJ2-2, with D uncertain. Between the trimmed V and J ends, which lost 0 bases and 0 bases, there was a span of 2 bases. This CDR3 has 14 residues. CDR1 is NSQYPW and CDR2 is LRSPGD in the germline V gene (reference sequence). The CDR3 is CTCSADANTGQLYF. The DNA read from the CDR3 is TGCACCTGCAGTGCAGACGCAAACACCGGGCAGCTCTAC.